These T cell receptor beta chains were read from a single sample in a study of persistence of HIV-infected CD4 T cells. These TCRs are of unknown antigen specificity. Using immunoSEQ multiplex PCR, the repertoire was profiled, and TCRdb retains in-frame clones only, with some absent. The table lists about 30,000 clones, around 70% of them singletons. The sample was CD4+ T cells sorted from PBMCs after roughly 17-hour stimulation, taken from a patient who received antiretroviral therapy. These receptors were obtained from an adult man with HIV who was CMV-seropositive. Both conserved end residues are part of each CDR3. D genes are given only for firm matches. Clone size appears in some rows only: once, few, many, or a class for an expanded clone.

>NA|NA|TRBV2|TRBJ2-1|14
TGTGCCAGCAGTTTCCGGACACGGGCGGATGAGCAGTTCTTC
CASSFRTRADEQFF
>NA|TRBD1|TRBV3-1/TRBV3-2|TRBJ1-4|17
TGTGCCAGCAGCCAAGGGGACAGGGGATATACTAATGAAAAACTGTTTTTT
CASSQGDRGYTNEKLFF
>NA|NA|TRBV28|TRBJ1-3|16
TGTGCCAGCAGTCTGGCGGTGCTCATCTCTGGAAACACCATATATTTT
CASSLAVLISGNTIYF
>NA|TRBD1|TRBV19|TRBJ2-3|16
TGTGCCAGTAGTATAGGACAGGGGAGTGGTGTGGATACGCAGTATTTT
CASSIGQGSGVDTQYF
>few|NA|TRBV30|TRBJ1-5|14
TGTGCCTGGAGTGTACGGGGGGCAGGTCAGCCCCAGCATTTT
CAWSVRGAGQPQHF
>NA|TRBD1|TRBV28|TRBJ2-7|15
TGTGCCAGCACTTCCCCGGGACAGGGGGCGAGAGAGCAGTACTTC
CASTSPGQGAREQYF
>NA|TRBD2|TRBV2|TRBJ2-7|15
TGTGCCAGCAGTGAACGAAGCGGGGGGGCGAGCGAGCAGTACTTC
CASSERSGGASEQYF
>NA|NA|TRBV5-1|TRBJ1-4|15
TGCGCCAGCAGCTTACAGGGTGCAACTAATGAAAAACTGTTTTTT
CASSLQGATNEKLFF
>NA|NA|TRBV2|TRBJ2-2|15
TGTGCCAGCAGTGTGTGGGTTAAGAACACCGGGGAGCTGTTTTTT
CASSVWVKNTGELFF
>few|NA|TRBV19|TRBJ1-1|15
TGTGCCAGTAGTCCTACGACAGCTAGGGGGACTGAAGCTTTCTTT
CASSPTTARGTEAFF
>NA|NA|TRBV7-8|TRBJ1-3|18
TGTGCCAGCAGCTTAGTGGAGGGGGGGCGCAGGTCTGGAAACACCATATATTTT
CASSLVEGGRRSGNTIYF
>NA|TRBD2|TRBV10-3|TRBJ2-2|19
TGTGCCATCAGTGAGGGGTTTAGTAGCGGGGCCCGGGGCACCGGGGAGCTGTTTTTT
CAISEGFSSGARGTGELFF
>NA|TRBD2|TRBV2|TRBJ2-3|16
TGTGCCAGCAAACTGACTAGCGGGGGGGCTTCAGATACGCAGTATTTT
CASKLTSGGASDTQYF
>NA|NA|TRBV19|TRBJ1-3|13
TGTGCCAGTACCACCGGGGTTGGAAACACCATATATTTT
CASTTGVGNTIYF
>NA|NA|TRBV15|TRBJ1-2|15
TGTGCCACCAGCAGAGATCAGTACAGGGTGGACGGCTACACCTTC
CATSRDQYRVDGYTF
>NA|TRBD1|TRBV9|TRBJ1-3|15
TGTGCCTCAGGGGAGACAGGGGATTTCCGAAACACCATATATTTT
CASGETGDFRNTIYF
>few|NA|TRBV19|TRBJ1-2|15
TGTGCCAGTAGTATAGCAGCTTCTTCTAACTATGGCTACACCTTC
CASSIAASSNYGYTF
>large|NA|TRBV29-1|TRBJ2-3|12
TGCAGCGCTTCCCCTCGAACCGGTACGCAGTATTTT
CSASPRTGTQYF
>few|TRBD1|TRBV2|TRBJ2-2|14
TGTGCCAGCAGTGAAAGGGGGCAAATCGGGGAGCTGTTTTTT
CASSERGQIGELFF
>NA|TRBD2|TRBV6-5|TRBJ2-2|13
TGTGCCAGCAGAAGACTAGCTATACGGGAGCTGTTTTTT
CASRRLAIRELFF
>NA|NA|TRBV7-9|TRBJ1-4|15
TGTGCCAGCAGCTTTAGTGGGGGCGTTGTTGAAAAACTGTTTTTT
CASSFSGGVVEKLFF
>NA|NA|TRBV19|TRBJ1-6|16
TGTGCCAGTAGTATTGGTGGAAACAGGCAAAATTCACCCCTCCACTTT
CASSIGGNRQNSPLHF
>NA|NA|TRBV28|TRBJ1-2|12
TGTGCCACCGGAATTGCTAACTATGGCTACACCTTC
CATGIANYGYTF
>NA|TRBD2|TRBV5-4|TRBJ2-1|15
TGTGCCAGCAGCTTCGGGCGGGGGGCCCAAGGTGAGCAGTTCTTC
CASSFGRGAQGEQFF
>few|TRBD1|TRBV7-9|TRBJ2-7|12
TGTGCCAGCAGCCTTACAGGGGACGAGCAGTACTTC
CASSLTGDEQYF